This TCR beta chain is from a study of T cell clonality in common variable immunodeficiency. General observations from the study: CVID subjects had higher TCRbeta clonality than healthy controls, most marked in about a third. What drives increased CVID clonality needs T cell subpopulation sequencing.

This clone has at least ten counts. Its antigen remains unidentified. The DNA ends 3 residues before the CDR3 does, and the rest of the CDR3 is filled in from the germline J gene. The V end was cut by 0 bases, the J end by 5 bases, with 20 bases between. CDR3 length: 18 residues. Germline V lookup: CDR1 SGHRS, CDR2 YFSETQ. Equal genomic DNA amounts from CVID and control samples were sequenced. This table comes from immunoSEQ multiplex PCR, and its TCRdb copy is limited to in-frame clones, with some not included. Listed for the sample are some 43,000 clones, none seen a single time. This TCR came from a person between 18 and 69 years old in good health. This chain links TRBV5-1 with TRBJ2-2; TRBD1 might be the D (6 bases). Sequenced material: peripheral blood mononuclear cells. The CDR3 sequence: CASSLGLQQGVGTGELFF. The part of the CDR3 DNA that was read is TGCGCCAGCAGCTTGGGCCTCCAACAGGGTGTCGGAACCGGGGAG.